This passage covers 10 T cell receptor beta chains from one sample sequenced in a study of T cell responses to AZD1222 COVID-19 vaccine. Measured with immunoSEQ multiplex PCR; TCRdb has only the in-frame clones, and not every one. The profile shows 130,000 to 150,000 clones, around nine tenths of them singletons. Sequenced here: peripheral blood, sampled on day 0 of AZD1222 vaccination. All receptors come from an adult in good health.

This chain connects TRBV19 to TRBJ1-6; unclear D gene. The CDR3 loop spans 14 amino acids. Per the germline V gene, CDR1 is LNHDA and CDR2 is SQIVND (reference sequence). V lost 3 bases and J 4 bases, leaving 7 bases between the germline ends. CDR3 loop: CASSIYGYNSPLHF. DNA of the CDR3: TGTGCCAGTAGTATCTACGGGTATAATTCACCCCTCCACTTT.

The V call is TRBV19, the J call TRBJ2-2, with 9 bases aligning to TRBD2. CDR3 length: 15 residues. The germline CDR1 and CDR2 sequences are LNHDA and SQIVND (reference sequence). V was clipped by 9 bases and J by 5 bases; unmatched bases: 10. CDR3 bases: TGTGCCAGCCTTAAAGGGACTAGCAGAACCGGGGAGCTGTTTTTT. Translated: CASLKGTSRTGELFF.

The chain uses TRBV19 and TRBJ2-1, with TRBD2 matching over 11 bases. V shed 4 bases and J 5 bases; nucleotides not matched to a gene: 4. The CDR3 consists of 15 residues. Germline V gene sequence: CDR1 LNHDA, CDR2 SQIVND (reference sequence). As DNA, the CDR3 is TGTGCCAGTAGTAAACTAGCGGGAGCCAACAATGAGCAGTTCTTC. This encodes CASSKLAGANNEQFF.

The rearrangement joins TRBV15 to TRBJ2-1; D uncertain. Germline loops: CDR1 LNHNV, CDR2 YYDKDF (reference sequence). Trimming shortened V by 5 bases and J by 6 bases, and 17 bases separated the two germline ends. The CDR3 covers 15 residues. CDR3 loop: CATSEKYGEPNEQFF. The CDR3 region has the DNA TGTGCCACCAGCGAGAAGTACGGAGAGCCCAATGAGCAGTTCTTC.

The chain has TRBV27 and TRBJ2-2; D not resolved. This CDR3 has 14 residues. The germline CDR1 and CDR2 sequences are MNHEY and SMNVEV (reference sequence). The V end lost 3 bases, the J end lost 2 bases, and 7 bases lay between the germline ends. The CDR3 region has the DNA TGTGCCAGCAGTTTCGGGTTTAACACCGGGGAGCTGTTTTTT. Its translation: CASSFGFNTGELFF.

The chain combines TRBV7-9 with TRBJ2-5; 8 bases line up with TRBD1. V was pared by 0 bases and J by 8 bases, with 8 bases of the junction left unmatched. The CDR3 is made up of 15 amino acids. Germline V gives CDR1 SEHNR, CDR2 FQNEAQ (reference sequence). CDR3 residues: CASSLANGGQVTQYF. As DNA, the CDR3 is TGTGCCAGCAGCTTAGCGAATGGGGGACAGGTAACCCAGTACTTC.

The CDR3 reads CASSGRGGTQETQYF. The CDR3 DNA sequence: TGTGCCAGCTCCGGTCGGGGTGGGACCCAAGAGACCCAGTACTTC. The chain is built from TRBV18 and TRBJ2-5; the D call may be TRBD1 or TRBD2 (5 bases each). CDR1 is KGHSH and CDR2 is LQKENI in the germline V gene. This CDR3 contains 15 residues. V was pared by 6 bases and J by 1 base, with 15 bases between.

The chain is built from TRBV11-2 and TRBJ2-1; D is undetermined. Germline V lookup: CDR1 SGHAT, CDR2 FQNNGV. V was shortened by 0 bases and J by 3 bases, with 6 bases between the two germline ends. The CDR3 is made up of 14 amino acids. CDR3 nucleotide sequence: TGTGCCAGCAGCTTAGAACAGATCTACAATGAGCAGTTCTTC. It translates to CASSLEQIYNEQFF.

The chain joins TRBV4-2 to TRBJ2-2, with D perhaps matching TRBD1 or TRBD2 (6 bases each). Germline-derived CDR1 and CDR2 are LGHNA and YNFKEQ. There are 18 residues in the CDR3. The V gene lost 5 bases and the J gene lost 1 base, with 20 bases spanning the gap. CDR3 sequence (DNA): TGTGCCAGCAGCTCCCTAGGGGGGTCTCTACTGAACACCGGGGAGCTGTTTTTT. It specifies CASSSLGGSLLNTGELFF.

The rearrangement uses TRBV24-1 and TRBJ2-5; D is unresolved. Germline V CDR1 and CDR2: KGHDR, SFDVKD. V was clipped by 5 bases and J by 5 bases, with 5 bases between them. The CDR3 extends over 11 amino acids. CDR3 nucleotide sequence: TGTGCCACCAGTGTAGGGGAGACCCAGTACTTC. Its protein is CATSVGETQYF.